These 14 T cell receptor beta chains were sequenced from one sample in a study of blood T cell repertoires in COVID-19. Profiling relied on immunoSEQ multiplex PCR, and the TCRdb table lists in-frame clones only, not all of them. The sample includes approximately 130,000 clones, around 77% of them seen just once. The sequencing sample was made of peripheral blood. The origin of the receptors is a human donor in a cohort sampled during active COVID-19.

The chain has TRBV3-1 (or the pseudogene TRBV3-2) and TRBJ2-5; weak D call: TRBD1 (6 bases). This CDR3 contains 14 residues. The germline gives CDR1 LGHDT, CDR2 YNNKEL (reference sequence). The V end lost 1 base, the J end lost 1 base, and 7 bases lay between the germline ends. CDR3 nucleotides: TGTGCCAGCAGCCAAGCAGGGGCCCAAGAGACCCAGTACTTC. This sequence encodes CASSQAGAQETQYF.

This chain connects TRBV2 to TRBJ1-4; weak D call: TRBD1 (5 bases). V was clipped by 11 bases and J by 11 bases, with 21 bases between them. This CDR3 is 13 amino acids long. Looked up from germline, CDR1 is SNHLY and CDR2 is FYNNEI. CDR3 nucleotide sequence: TGTGCCGCTTCCCCTAACCAGGGACTGAAACTGTTTTTT. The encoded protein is CAASPNQGLKLFF.

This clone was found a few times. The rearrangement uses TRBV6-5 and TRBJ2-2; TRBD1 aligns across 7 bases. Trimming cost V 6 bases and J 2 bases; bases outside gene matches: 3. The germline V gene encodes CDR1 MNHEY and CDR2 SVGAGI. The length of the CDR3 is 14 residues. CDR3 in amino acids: CASRGQSNTGELFF. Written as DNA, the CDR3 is TGTGCCAGCAGGGGACAGTCAAACACCGGGGAGCTGTTTTTT.

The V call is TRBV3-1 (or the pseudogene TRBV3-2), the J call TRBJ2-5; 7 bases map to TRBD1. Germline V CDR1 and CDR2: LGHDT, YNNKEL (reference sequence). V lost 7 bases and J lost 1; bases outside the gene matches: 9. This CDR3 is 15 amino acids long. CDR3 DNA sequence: TGTGCCAGCACCCTGATAGGGGACAGCCAAGAGACCCAGTACTTC. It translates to CASTLIGDSQETQYF.

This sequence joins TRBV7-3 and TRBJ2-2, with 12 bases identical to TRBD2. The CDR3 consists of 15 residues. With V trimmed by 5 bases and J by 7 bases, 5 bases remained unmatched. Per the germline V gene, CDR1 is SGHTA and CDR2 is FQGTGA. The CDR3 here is CASSRTSGTDGELFF. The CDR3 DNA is TGTGCCAGCAGCCGGACTAGCGGGACGGACGGGGAGCTGTTTTTT.

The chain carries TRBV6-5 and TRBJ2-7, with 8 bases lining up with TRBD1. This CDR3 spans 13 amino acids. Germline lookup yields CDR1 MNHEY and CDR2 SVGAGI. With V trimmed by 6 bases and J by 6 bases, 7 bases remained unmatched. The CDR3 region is CASSLDRGREQYF. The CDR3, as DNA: TGTGCCAGCAGCCTAGACAGGGGCCGCGAGCAGTACTTC.

The CDR3 sequence is CASSYTRIATDTQYF. The CDR3 bases are TGTGCCAGCAGTTACACGCGTATCGCCACAGATACGCAGTATTTT. This chain connects TRBV6-5 to TRBJ2-3; D not resolved. Germline CDR1 and CDR2: MNHEY and SVGAGI. The CDR3 runs 15 residues. Trimming shortened V by 2 bases and J by 2 bases, and 11 bases separated the two germline ends.

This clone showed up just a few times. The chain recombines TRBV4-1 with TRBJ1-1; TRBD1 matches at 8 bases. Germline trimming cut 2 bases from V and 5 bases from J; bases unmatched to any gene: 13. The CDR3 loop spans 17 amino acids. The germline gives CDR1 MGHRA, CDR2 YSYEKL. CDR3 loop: CASSQYPRTGSGTEAFF. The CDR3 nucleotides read TGCGCCAGCAGCCAATATCCCCGGACAGGGTCGGGAACTGAAGCTTTCTTT.

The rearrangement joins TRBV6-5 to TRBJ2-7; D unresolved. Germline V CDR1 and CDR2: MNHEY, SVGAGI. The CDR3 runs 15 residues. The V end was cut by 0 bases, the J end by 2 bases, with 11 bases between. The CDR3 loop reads CASSYSTQGTYEQYF. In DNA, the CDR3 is TGTGCCAGCAGTTACTCGACACAAGGAACCTACGAGCAGTACTTC.

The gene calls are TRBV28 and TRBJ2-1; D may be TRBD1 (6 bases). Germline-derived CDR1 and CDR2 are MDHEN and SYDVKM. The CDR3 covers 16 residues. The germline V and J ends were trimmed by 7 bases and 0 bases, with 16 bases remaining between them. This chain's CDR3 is CASTTQGMGSYNEQFF. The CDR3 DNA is TGTGCCAGCACCACACAGGGAATGGGCTCCTACAATGAGCAGTTCTTC. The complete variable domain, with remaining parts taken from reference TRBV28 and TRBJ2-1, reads DVKVTQSSRYLVKRTGEKVFLECVQDMDHENMFWYRQDPGLGLRLIYFSYDVKMKEKGDIPEGYSVSREKKERFSLILESASTNQTSMYLCASTTQGMGSYNEQFFGPGTRLTVL.

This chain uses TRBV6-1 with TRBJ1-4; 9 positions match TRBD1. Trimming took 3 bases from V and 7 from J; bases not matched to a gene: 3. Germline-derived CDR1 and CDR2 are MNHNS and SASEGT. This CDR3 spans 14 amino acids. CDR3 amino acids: CASSETGGREKLFF. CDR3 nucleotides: TGTGCCAGCAGTGAGACAGGGGGTCGTGAAAAACTGTTTTTT.

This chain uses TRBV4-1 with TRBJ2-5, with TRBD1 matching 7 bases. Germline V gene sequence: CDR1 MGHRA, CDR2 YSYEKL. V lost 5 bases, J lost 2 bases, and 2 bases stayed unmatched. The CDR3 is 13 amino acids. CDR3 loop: CASSLGQQETQYF. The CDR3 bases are TGCGCCAGCAGCTTGGGACAGCAAGAGACCCAGTACTTC.

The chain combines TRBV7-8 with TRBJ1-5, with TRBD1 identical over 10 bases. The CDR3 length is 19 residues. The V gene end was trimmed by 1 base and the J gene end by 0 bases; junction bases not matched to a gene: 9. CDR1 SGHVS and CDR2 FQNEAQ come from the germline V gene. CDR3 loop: CASSLVTRDRGYSNQPQHF. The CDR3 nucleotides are TGTGCCAGCAGCTTAGTCACCCGGGACAGGGGTTATAGCAATCAGCCCCAGCATTTT.

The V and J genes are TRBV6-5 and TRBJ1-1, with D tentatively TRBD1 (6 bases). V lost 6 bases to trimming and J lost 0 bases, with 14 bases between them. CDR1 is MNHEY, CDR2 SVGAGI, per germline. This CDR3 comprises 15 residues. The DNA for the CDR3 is TGTGCCAGCAGCCTGACACAGGGCATGAACACTGAAGCTTTCTTT. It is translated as CASSLTQGMNTEAFF.